This T cell receptor (beta chain) was identified in a study of blood T cell repertoires in COVID-19. This CDR3 is built from 17 residues. CDR1 and CDR2 (germline): WSHSY, SAAADI. Trimming removed 4 bases from V and 2 bases from J; junction bases left unmatched: 8. This clone was recorded only once. TCRdb's table, derived via immunoSEQ multiplex PCR, lists solely in-frame clones and lacks some. In the table there are fewer than 350,000 clones, roughly 85% of which are singletons. The specimen was PBMCs or T cells enriched from blood (not recorded which). This rearrangement joins TRBV10-2 to TRBJ2-2; the match to TRBD2 covers 9 bases. This receptor was taken from a woman in her twenties or thirties who had been exposed to COVID-19. The CDR3 here is CASSARGGAGNTGELFF. DNA for the CDR3: TGCGCCAGCAGTGCCCGCGGGGGGGCGGGTAACACCGGGGAGCTGTTTTTT.